This T cell receptor beta chain is from a study of cytomegalovirus exposure and HLA in healthy donors. Study-level findings and limits: A link between a missense DCLRE1C variant and TCR beta V- and J-gene trimming emerged from a later analysis. Several V segments, TRBV6-2 and TRBV6-3 among them, could not be told apart and were dropped.

All the people who gave samples were healthy bone marrow donors. Researchers ran the PCR with 60 Vbeta and 13 Jbeta primers. Per the original data handling: In a later analysis, roughly 11 million of 75 million to 90 million unique beta chains occurred in at least two donors. The data were produced by immunoSEQ multiplex PCR, yet TCRdb's version contains in-frame clones alone and is incomplete. The DNA was the basis for D and trimming; V, J and clone size are from that table. The sample has approximately 140,000 clones, approximately 80% seen once. V was clipped by 0 bases and J by 5 bases, with 23 bases between them. The CDR3 covers 19 residues. Germline V gives CDR1 LNHDA, CDR2 SQIVND (reference sequence). Comment on this clone: Its antigen is unknown.

The chain links TRBV19 to TRBJ2-1, with D perhaps matching TRBD1 (6 bases). Material for sequencing was PBMCs. The TCR originated in a man between 50 and 59 years old in good health and CMV-seronegative. In DNA form, the CDR3 reads TGTGCCAGTAGTATAGATCGGCCTGGGACACTGGGTTTACACAATGAGCAGTTCTTC. Translation gives CASSIDRPGTLGLHNEQFF.